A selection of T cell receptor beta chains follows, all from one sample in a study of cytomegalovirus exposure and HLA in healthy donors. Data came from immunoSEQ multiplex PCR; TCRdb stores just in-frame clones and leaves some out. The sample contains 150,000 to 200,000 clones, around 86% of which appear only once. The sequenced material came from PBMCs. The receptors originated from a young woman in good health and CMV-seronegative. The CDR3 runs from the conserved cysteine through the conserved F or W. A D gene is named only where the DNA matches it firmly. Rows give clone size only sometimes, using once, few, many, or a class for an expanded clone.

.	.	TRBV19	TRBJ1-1	TGTGCCAGTACTCTAAGGGAGAAGATGGGCACTGAAGCTTTCTTT	CASTLREKMGTEAFF
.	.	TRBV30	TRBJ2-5	TGTGCCTGGAGTGTAATGGGGGCCCGGGAGACCCAGTACTTC	CAWSVMGARETQYF
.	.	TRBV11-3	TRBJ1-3	TGTGCCAGCAGCTCCGCGGCCTCCTCTGGAAACACCATATATTTT	CASSSAASSGNTIYF
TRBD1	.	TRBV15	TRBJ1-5	TGTGCCACCAGCTTCCGGACAGGGTATAGCAATCAGCCCCAGCATTTT	CATSFRTGYSNQPQHF
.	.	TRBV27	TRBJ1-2	TGTGCCAGCAGTTTGGACAGCTTAAACTATGGCTACACCTTC	CASSLDSLNYGYTF
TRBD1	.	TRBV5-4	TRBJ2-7	TGTGCCAGCAGCGTCGGACAGGGTAACGAGCAGTACTTC	CASSVGQGNEQYF
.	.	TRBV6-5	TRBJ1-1	TGTGCCAGCAGTTACTCCTTGAACACTGAAGCTTTCTTT	CASSYSLNTEAFF
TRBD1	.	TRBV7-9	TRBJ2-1	TGTGCCAGCAGCTCATCCGGGACAGGGTGGGGAAATGAGCAGTTCTTC	CASSSSGTGWGNEQFF
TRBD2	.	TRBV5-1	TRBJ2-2	TGCGCCAGCAGCCCCCCCCAGCGGGAGGACACCGGGGAGCTGTTTTTT	CASSPPQREDTGELFF
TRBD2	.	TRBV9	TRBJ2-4	TGTGCCAGCAGCCCCGCGGGGGACGAGGGTGTAAACATTCAGTACTTC	CASSPAGDEGVNIQYF
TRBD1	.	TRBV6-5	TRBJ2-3	TGTGCCAGCAGTGACAGGGGGCTCGGAGATACGCAGTATTTT	CASSDRGLGDTQYF
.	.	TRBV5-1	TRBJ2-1	TGCGCCAGCAGCTTCCCTGCGAGTGAGCAGTTCTTC	CASSFPASEQFF
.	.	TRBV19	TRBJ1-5	TGTGCCAGTAGGACAGGAGTCGGTCAGCCCCAGCATTTT	CASRTGVGQPQHF
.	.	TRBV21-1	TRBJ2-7	TGTGCCAGCACCCCGAGCTCCTACGAGCAGTACTTC	CASTPSSYEQYF
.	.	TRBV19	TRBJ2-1	TGTGCCCTTAATAGGGGGGGTGTTCGCAATGAGCAGTTCTTC	CALNRGGVRNEQFF
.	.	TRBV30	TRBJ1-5	TGTGCCTGGAGTTCGGGGAATAATCAGCCCCAGCATTTT	CAWSSGNNQPQHF
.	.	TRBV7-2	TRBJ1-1	TGTGCCAGCAGCTTAAAGAGGACAGATGAAGCTTTCTTT	CASSLKRTDEAFF
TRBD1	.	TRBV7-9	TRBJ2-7	TGTGCCAGCAGCATTCCACAGGGGGACGAGCAGTACTTC	CASSIPQGDEQYF
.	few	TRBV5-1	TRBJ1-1	TGCGCCAGCAGTCCGGAGTTGAACACTGAAGCTTTCTTT	CASSPELNTEAFF
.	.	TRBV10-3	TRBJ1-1	TGTGCCATCAGTGAGTCTGCGGGGGGGACTGAAGCTTTCTTT	CAISESAGGTEAFF
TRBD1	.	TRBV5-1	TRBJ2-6	TGCGCCAGCAGCCTGGGACAGGGGGACGTCCTGACTTTC	CASSLGQGDVLTF
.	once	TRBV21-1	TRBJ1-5	TGTGCCAGCGGCAGGACAGGGACGAATTTT	CASGRTGTNF
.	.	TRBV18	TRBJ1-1	TGTGCCAGCTCACCAGGAGTCGACACTGAAGCTTTCTTT	CASSPGVDTEAFF
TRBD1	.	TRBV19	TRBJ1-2	TGTGCCAGTTGGGACCCACTGATAGGGACAGGGGATAACTATGGCTACACCTTC	CASWDPLIGTGDNYGYTF
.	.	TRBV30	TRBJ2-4	TGTGCCTGGTCATACACAGTAGCCAAAAACATTCAGTACTTC	CAWSYTVAKNIQYF
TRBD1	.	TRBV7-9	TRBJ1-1	TGTGCCAGCAGCGCCGGGACAGCTGAAGCTTTCTTT	CASSAGTAEAFF
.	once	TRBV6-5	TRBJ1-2	TGTGCCAGCAGTTCCGGAGGGACGACCTCTAACTATGGCTACACCTTC	CASSSGGTTSNYGYTF
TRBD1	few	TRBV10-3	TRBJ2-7	TGTGCCATCAGTGAGTCAGGCGGACAGGGAATTCTCGAGCAGTACTTC	CAISESGGQGILEQYF
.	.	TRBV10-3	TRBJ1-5	TGTGCCATCAGGACGGGAGAAAATTATCAGCCCCAGCATTTT	CAIRTGENYQPQHF
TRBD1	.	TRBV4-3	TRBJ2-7	TGCGCCAGCAGCTTCGCAGGGGGATACGAGCAGTACTTC	CASSFAGGYEQYF
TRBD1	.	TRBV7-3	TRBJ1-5	TGTGCCAGCAGCTTTAAAACCGGGACAGGGGGCACAAATCAGCCCCAGCATTTT	CASSFKTGTGGTNQPQHF
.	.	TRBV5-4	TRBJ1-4	TGTGCCAGCAGCTTGACCGGGGCAACTAATGAAAAACTGTTTTTT	CASSLTGATNEKLFF
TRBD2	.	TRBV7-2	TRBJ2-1	TGTGCCAGCACCGTAGCGGGCGTCTACAATGAGCAGTTCTTC	CASTVAGVYNEQFF
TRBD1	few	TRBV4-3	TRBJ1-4	TGCGCCAGCAGCCATACAGGGGATGGTAATGAAAAACTGTTTTTT	CASSHTGDGNEKLFF
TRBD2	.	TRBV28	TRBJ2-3	TGTGCCAGCAGTTTCGGCGGAGGGAGGGGGTATTTT	CASSFGGGRGYF
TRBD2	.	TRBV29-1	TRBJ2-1	TGCAGCGTTAGAGGCGGGGGGGCTTTTTACAATGAGCAGTTCTTC	CSVRGGGAFYNEQFF
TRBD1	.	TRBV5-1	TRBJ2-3	TGCGCCAGCAGAATGGGACAGGTAGTCACAGATACGCAGTATTTT	CASRMGQVVTDTQYF
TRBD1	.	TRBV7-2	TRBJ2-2	TGTGCCAGCAGCTCGAGGACAGGGACCATGGAGCTGTTTTTT	CASSSRTGTMELFF
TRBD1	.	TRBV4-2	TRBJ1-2	TGTGCCAGCAGCCAAGATAAAGGGACAGGGTTTCTTTATGGCTACACCTTC	CASSQDKGTGFLYGYTF
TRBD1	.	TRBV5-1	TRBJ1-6	TGCGCCAGCAGCTTCGTACAGGGGGCGGCTAATTCACCCCTCCACTTT	CASSFVQGAANSPLHF
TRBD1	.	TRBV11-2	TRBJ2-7	TGTGCCAGCAGCTTAGAAGACAGGGGTTCCTACGAGCAGTACTTC	CASSLEDRGSYEQYF
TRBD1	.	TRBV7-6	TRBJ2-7	TGTGCCAGCAGCTTACCGGGACAGAGTTCGGAGCAGTACTTC	CASSLPGQSSEQYF
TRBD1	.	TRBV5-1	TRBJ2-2	TGCGCCAGCAGCCCTGGACAGGGTAGAAACACCGGGGAGCTGTTTTTT	CASSPGQGRNTGELFF
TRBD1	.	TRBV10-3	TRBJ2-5	TGTGCCATCAGTGAGCCCGGACAGGCCGCATTCCAAGAGACCCAGTACTTC	CAISEPGQAAFQETQYF
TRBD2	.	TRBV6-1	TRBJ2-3	TGTGCCAGCAGTGAACCTACTAGCGGGAAGGCGGATACGCAGTATTTT	CASSEPTSGKADTQYF
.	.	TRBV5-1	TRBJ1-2	TGCGCCAGCAGCTTGGGACAGGATGGCTACACCTTC	CASSLGQDGYTF
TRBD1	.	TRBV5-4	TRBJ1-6	TGTGCCAGCAGCCCCCCATCGACAGGGAGTACAGGATCACCCCTCCACTTT	CASSPPSTGSTGSPLHF
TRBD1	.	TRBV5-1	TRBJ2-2	TGCGCCAGCAGCTTGGCGGGACAGGGAACCGGGGAGCTGTTTTTT	CASSLAGQGTGELFF
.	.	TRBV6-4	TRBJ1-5	TGTGCCAGCAGTGACTCGAGTGGGGGCAGTCAGCCCCAGCATTTT	CASSDSSGGSQPQHF
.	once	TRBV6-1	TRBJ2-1	TGTGCCAGCAGGCCCGGGGTGGGAGATTACAATGAGCAGTTCTTC	CASRPGVGDYNEQFF
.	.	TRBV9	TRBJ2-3	TGTGCCAGCAGCGTAGGACATGTAAGGCAGAAAGGAGATACGCAGTATTTT	CASSVGHVRQKGDTQYF
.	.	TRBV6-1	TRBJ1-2	TGTGCCAGCAGTCTCCGTGGGGGCGTCTATGGCTACACCTTC	CASSLRGGVYGYTF